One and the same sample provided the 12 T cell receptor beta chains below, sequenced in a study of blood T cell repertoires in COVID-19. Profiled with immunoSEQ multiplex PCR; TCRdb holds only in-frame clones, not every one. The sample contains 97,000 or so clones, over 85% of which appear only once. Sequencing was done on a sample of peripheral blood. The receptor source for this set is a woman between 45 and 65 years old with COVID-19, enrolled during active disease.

The CDR3, as DNA: TGCGCCAGCAGCTTGAGTGCGGGCTCCTACAATGAGCAGTTCTTC. Amino acid sequence: CASSLSAGSYNEQFF. The chain has TRBV5-1 and TRBJ2-1; tentative D call: TRBD2 (5 bases). CDR3 length: 15 amino acids. V lost 1 base to trimming and J lost 0 bases, with 8 bases between them. Germline V lookup: CDR1 SGHRS, CDR2 YFSETQ.

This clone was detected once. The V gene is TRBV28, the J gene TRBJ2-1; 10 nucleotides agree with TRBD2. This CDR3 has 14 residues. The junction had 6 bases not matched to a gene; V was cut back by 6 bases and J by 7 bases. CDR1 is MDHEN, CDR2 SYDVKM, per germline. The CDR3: CASSVAGGRNEQFF. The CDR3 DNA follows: TGTGCCAGCAGCGTAGCGGGGGGAAGAAATGAGCAGTTCTTC.

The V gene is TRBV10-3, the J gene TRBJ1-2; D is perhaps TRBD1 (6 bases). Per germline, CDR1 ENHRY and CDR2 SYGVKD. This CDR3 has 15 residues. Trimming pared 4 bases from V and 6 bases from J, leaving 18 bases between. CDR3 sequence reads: CAISGWSTAGDGYTF. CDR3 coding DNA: TGTGCCATCAGTGGTTGGAGTACGGCAGGGGATGGCTACACCTTC.

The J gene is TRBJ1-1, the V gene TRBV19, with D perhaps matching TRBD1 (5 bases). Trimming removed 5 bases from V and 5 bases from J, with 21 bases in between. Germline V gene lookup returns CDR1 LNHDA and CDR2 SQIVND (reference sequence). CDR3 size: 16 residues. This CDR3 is CASSPWTVRSGTEAFF. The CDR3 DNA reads TGTGCCAGTAGTCCCTGGACGGTCCGCTCAGGGACTGAAGCTTTCTTT.

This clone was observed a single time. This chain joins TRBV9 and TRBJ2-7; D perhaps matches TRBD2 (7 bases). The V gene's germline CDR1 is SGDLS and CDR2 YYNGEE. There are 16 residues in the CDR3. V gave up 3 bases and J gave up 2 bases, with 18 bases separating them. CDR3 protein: CASSAAPGGLTYEQYF. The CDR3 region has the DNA TGTGCCAGCAGCGCCGCCCCGGGGGGCCTTACCTACGAGCAGTACTTC.

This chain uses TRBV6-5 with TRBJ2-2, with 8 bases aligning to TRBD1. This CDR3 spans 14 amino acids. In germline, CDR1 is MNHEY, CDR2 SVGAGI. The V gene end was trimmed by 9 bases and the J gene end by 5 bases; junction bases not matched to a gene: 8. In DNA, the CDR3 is TGTGCCAGTTGCCCAGGGGGCTGGACCGGGGAGCTGTTTTTT. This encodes CASCPGGWTGELFF.

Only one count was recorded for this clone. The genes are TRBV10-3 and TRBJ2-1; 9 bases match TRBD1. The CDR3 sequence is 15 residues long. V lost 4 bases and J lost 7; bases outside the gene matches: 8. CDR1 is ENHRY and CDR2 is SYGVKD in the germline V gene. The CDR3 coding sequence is TGTGCCATCAGTGCGGGACAGGGAGTGGGGAATGAGCAGTTCTTC. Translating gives CAISAGQGVGNEQFF.

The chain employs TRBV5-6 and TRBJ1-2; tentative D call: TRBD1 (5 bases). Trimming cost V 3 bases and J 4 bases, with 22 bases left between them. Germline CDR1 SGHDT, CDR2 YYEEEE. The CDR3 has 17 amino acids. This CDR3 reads CASSSSSSRDSFYGYTF. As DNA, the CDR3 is TGTGCCAGCAGCTCCTCATCCTCCCGGGACTCCTTCTATGGCTACACCTTC.

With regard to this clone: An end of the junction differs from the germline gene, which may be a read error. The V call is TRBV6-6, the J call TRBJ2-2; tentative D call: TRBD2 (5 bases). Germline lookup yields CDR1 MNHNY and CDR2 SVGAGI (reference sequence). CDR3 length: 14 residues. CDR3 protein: CASSPSGNAGELFF. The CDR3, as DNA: TGTGCCAGCAGTCCCTCCGGGAACGCCGGGGAGCTGTTTTTT.

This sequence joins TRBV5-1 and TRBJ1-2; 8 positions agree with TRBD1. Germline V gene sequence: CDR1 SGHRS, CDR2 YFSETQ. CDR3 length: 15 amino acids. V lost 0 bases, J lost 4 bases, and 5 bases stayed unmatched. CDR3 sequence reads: CASSLETGAIYGYTF. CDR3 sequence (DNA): TGCGCCAGCAGCTTGGAGACAGGGGCGATCTATGGCTACACCTTC.

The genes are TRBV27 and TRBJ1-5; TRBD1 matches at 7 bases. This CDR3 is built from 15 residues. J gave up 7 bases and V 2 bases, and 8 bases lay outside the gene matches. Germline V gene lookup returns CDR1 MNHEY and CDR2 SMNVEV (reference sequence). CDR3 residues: CASSLRWQGDQPQHF. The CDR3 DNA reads TGTGCCAGCAGTTTAAGGTGGCAGGGGGACCAGCCCCAGCATTTT.

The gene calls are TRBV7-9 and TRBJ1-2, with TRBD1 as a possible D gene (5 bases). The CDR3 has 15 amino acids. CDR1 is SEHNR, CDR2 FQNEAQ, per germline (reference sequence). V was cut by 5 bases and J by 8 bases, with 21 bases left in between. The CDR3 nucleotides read TGTGCCAGCAGCACCCAGACGCAGGGTTTTGGGGGCTACACCTTC. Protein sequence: CASSTQTQGFGGYTF.